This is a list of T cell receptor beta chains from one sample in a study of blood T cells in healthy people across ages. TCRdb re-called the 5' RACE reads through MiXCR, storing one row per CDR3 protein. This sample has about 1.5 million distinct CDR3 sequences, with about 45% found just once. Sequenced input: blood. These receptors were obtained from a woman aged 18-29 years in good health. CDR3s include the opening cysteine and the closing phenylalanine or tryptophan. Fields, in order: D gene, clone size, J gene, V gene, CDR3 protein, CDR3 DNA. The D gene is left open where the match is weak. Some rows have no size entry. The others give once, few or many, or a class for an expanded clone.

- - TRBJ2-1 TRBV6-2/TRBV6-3 CASSGWSAGVNEQFF TGTGCCAGCAGTGGCTGGAGCGCAGGCGTCAATGAGCAGTTCTTC
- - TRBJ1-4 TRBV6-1 CASREGQATNEKLFF TGTGCCAGCAGAGAAGGACAAGCAACTAATGAAAAACTGTTTTTT
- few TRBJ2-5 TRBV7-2 CASSLVQATAATQYF TGTGCCAGCAGCTTAGTACAGGCCACCGCTGCGACCCAGTACTTC
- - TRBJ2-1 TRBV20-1 CSARDLREPGNEQFF TGCAGTGCTAGAGATCTGAGGGAGCCAGGAAATGAGCAGTTCTTC
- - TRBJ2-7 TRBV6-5 CASSYSPAGSYEQYF TGTGCCAGCAGTTACTCCCCGGCAGGATCCTACGAGCAGTACTTC
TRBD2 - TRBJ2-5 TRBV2 CASSVYQRGGTYRETQYF TGTGCCAGCAGTGTATACCAGCGGGGGGGGACCTACCGAGAGACCCAGTACTTC
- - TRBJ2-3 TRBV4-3 CASSQGPRYSDVEDTQYF TGCGCCAGCAGCCAAGGGCCCCGGTACAGCGACGTAGAAGATACGCAGTATTTT
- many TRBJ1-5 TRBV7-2 CASTRSGGNQPQHF TGTGCCAGCACACGATCAGGGGGCAATCAGCCCCAGCATTTT
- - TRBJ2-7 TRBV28 CASSIPQRQEINEQYF TGTGCCAGCAGTATACCTCAGAGACAAGAGATCAATGAGCAGTACTTC
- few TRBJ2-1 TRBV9 CASSPHHGRAEQFF TGTGCCAGCAGCCCTCACCACGGCAGGGCAGAACAGTTCTTC
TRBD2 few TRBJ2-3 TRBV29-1 CSVEAGVTDTQYF TGCAGCGTTGAGGCGGGAGTTACAGATACGCAGTATTTT
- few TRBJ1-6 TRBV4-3 CASSFRKVSPLHF TGCGCCAGCAGCTTCCGTAAGGTGTCACCCCTCCACTTT
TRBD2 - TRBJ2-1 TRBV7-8 CASSFEWAGGSYNEQFF TGTGCCAGCAGCTTTGAATGGGCGGGAGGCTCCTACAATGAGCAGTTCTTC
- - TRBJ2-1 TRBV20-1 CSAINLATGHLDEQFF TGCAGTGCTATCAACCTTGCCACGGGACATTTGGATGAGCAGTTCTTC
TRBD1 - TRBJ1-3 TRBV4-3 CASSRDRGQDTIYF TGCGCCAGCAGCCGCGACAGGGGGCAGGACACCATATATTTT
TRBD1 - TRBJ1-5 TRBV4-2 CASSQDRDSYQPQHF TGTGCCAGCAGCCAAGATAGGGACAGTTATCAGCCCCAGCATTTT
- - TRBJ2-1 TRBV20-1 CSAREGDAFYNEQFF TGCAGTGCTAGAGAAGGAGACGCCTTCTACAATGAGCAGTTCTTC
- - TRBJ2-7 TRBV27 CASSTLSTDYNEQYF TGTGCCAGCAGTACCTTAAGCACCGATTACAATGAGCAGTACTTC
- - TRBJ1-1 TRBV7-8 CASSPGEGVAFF TGTGCCAGCAGCCCTGGGGAGGGGGTAGCTTTCTTT
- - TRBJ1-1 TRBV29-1 CSVEEGSLEAFF TGCAGCGTTGAAGAAGGCAGCCTCGAAGCTTTCTTT
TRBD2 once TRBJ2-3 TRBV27 CASSLTLAGEGGTDTQYF TGTGCCAGCAGTTTAACTCTAGCGGGAGAGGGTGGCACAGATACGCAGTATTTT
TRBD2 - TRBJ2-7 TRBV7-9 CASSFTGGAQYF TGTGCCAGCAGCTTCACGGGGGGTGCCCAGTACTTC
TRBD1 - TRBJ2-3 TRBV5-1 CASSLSLGTGKGYAVF TGCGCCAGCAGCTTATCATTAGGGACAGGGAAAGGGTACGCAGTATTT
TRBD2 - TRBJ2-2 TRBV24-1 CAIKGRETNTGELFF TGTGCCATAAAAGGGAGGGAGACGAACACCGGGGAGCTGTTTTTT
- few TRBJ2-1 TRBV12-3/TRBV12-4 CASSFPPTRIQQFF TGTGCCAGCAGTTTCCCTCCGACCCGGATCCAGCAGTTCTTC
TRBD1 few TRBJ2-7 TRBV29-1 CSVELTGGEQYF TGCAGCGTTGAGCTTACAGGGGGCGAGCAGTACTTC
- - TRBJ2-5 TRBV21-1 CASSPPFGAEETQYF TGTGCCAGCAGCCCCCCCTTTGGGGCTGAAGAGACCCAGTACTTC
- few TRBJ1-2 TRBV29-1 CSVEAGHGYTF TGCAGCGTTGAAGCAGGGCATGGCTACACCTTC
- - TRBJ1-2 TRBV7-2 CASSTRLGTNYGYTF TGTGCCAGCAGCACCCGGCTCGGGACTAACTATGGCTACACCTTC
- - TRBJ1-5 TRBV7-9 CASAVDNQPQHF TGTGCCAGCGCCGTAGACAATCAGCCCCAGCATTTT
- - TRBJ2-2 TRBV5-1 CASSLWAGANTGELFF TGCGCCAGCAGCTTGTGGGCAGGGGCGAACACCGGGGAGCTGTTTTTT
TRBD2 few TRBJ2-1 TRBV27 CASSSGEGPNEQFF TGTGCCAGCAGTTCGGGGGAGGGCCCGAATGAGCAGTTCTTC
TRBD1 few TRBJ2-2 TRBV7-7 CASSTRTGESGELFF TGTGCTAGCAGTACTCGGACAGGGGAGTCCGGGGAGCTGTTTTTT
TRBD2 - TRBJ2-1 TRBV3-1 CASSPGLAGVITYEQFF TGCGCCAGCAGCCCGGGACTAGCGGGGGTAATTACATATGAGCAGTTCTTC
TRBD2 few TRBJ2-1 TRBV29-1 CSESGGTQETQFF TGCAGCGAGTCCGGGGGGACTCAAGAGACCCAGTTCTTC
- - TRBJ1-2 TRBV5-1 CASKNRIPFGGYTF TGCGCCAGCAAGAACCGGATCCCTTTTGGGGGCTACACCTTC
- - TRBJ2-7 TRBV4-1 CASKPRPASADSYEQYF TGCGCCAGCAAGCCAAGACCGGCTAGCGCCGACTCCTACGAGCAGTACTTC
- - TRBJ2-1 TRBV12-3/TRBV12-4 CASSLNLADKKFF TGTGCCAGCAGCCTGAATTTAGCGGATAAGAAGTTCTTC
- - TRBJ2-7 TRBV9 CASSVSGTPASEQYF TGTGCCAGCAGCGTTTCTGGGACCCCCGCCTCCGAGCAGTACTTC
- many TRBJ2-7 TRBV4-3 CASSQRQGYEQYF TGCGCCAGCAGCCAACGGCAGGGCTACGAGCAGTACTTC
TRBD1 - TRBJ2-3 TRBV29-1 CSVLDRGADTQYF TGCAGCGTCTTGGACAGGGGCGCAGATACGCAGTATTTT
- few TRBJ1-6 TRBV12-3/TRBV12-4 CASSLVSSSPLHF TGTGCCAGCAGTTTGGTCAGTTCTTCACCCCTCCACTTT
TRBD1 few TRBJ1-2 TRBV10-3 CAIGDERLTGYDGYTF TGTGCCATCGGAGACGAACGGTTGACAGGGTATGATGGCTACACCTTC
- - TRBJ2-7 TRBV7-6 CARSLDTSGTYEQYF TGTGCCAGAAGCTTAGATACGAGCGGCACCTACGAGCAGTACTTC
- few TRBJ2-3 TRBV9 CASSVMSTDTQYF TGTGCCAGCAGCGTAATGAGCACAGATACGCAGTATTTT
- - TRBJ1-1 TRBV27 CASSPHSFGGWKTEAFF TGTGCCAGCAGTCCACATTCGTTCGGGGGCTGGAAGACTGAAGCTTTCTTT
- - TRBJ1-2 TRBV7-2 CASSNGGGGSYYGYTF TGTGCCAGCAGCAACGGAGGCGGAGGGTCGTACTATGGCTACACCTTC
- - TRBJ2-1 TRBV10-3 CAISPSSGYNEQFF TGTGCCATCAGTCCCTCCTCGGGCTACAATGAGCAGTTCTTC